This record covers a single TCR beta chain. Sequenced by immunoSEQ multiplex PCR; TCRdb stores in-frame clones only, minus some. The sample consists of millions of clones, 85% to 95% of them appearing once. Germline trimming cut 5 bases from V and 2 bases from J; bases unmatched to any gene: 10. The CDR3 consists of 16 residues. Germline assignment: CDR1 SEHNR and CDR2 FQNEAQ (reference sequence). The data stem from a study of shared clonotypes between healthy human individuals. CD45RO-negative cells were positively selected for CCR7, leaving out terminally differentiated effector memory CD45RA+ cells.

This clonotype was obtained from a man between 18 and 29 years old in good health. The chain uses TRBV7-9 and TRBJ2-3; 7 bases align to TRBD1. Material: naive CD8+ T cells sorted from blood. This CDR3 is CASSGTGTADTDTQYF. CDR3 DNA sequence: TGTGCCAGCAGCGGTACCGGGACAGCGGACACAGATACGCAGTATTTT.